Listed here are 25 T cell receptor beta chains from one sample, sequenced in a study of T cell clones after liver transplantation. The method was immunoSEQ multiplex PCR; TCRdb's version includes in-frame clones alone and lacks a portion of them. Counted here are around 110,000 clones, 90% occurring once; the ten biggest clones make up approximately 0.84%. The input for sequencing was CD4+ T cells from blood, taken 12 months after liver transplant. The receptors here all came from a human patient who received a liver transplant. Some T cells may have originated in the graft donor.

The V gene is TRBV27, the J gene TRBJ2-7; 12 bases are shared with TRBD2. Trimming cost V 6 bases and J 4 bases; bases outside gene matches: 10. Germline V gene lookup returns CDR1 MNHEY and CDR2 SMNVEV (reference sequence). CDR3 length: 16 residues. The CDR3 DNA is TGTGCCAGCAGCCCATATAGGACTAGCGGGACTTACGAGCAGTACTTC. Amino acids: CASSPYRTSGTYEQYF.

J is TRBJ2-7 and V is TRBV29-1, with D possibly being TRBD1 (5 bases). V shed 6 bases and J shed 0 bases, with 12 bases lying between them. This CDR3 has 13 amino acids. CDR1 is SQVTM, CDR2 ANQGSEA, per germline. In DNA form, the CDR3 reads TGCAGCGTCATAGACAGAATCTCCTACGAGCAGTACTTC. It specifies CSVIDRISYEQYF.

The chain recombines TRBV5-6 with TRBJ2-3; TRBD2 agrees at 12 bases. The CDR3 consists of 17 residues. The V and J ends lost 4 bases and 1 base, in that order; junction bases with no gene match: 7. The germline V gene has CDR1 SGHDT and CDR2 YYEEEE. The CDR3 region has the DNA TGTGCCAGCAGCCTCGGACTAGCGGGATGGGGCACAGATACGCAGTATTTT. This encodes CASSLGLAGWGTDTQYF.

The chain uses TRBV4-1 and TRBJ2-2, with D perhaps assigned TRBD1 or TRBD2 (5 bases each). This CDR3 has 17 residues. Germline V gene data show CDR1 as MGHRA and CDR2 as YSYEKL. Between the trimmed V and J ends, which lost 0 bases and 0 bases, there was a span of 11 bases. The chain's CDR3 is CASSQDQRGANTGELFF. The CDR3 bases are TGCGCCAGCAGCCAAGATCAGAGGGGAGCGAACACCGGGGAGCTGTTTTTT.

V gene TRBV6-6 combines with J gene TRBJ2-3, with 7 bases identical to TRBD1. V shed 2 bases, J shed 5 bases, and the junction held 4 bases outside the gene matches. The CDR3 is 14 amino acids. Germline values: CDR1 MNHNY, CDR2 SVGAGI (reference sequence). In DNA, the CDR3 is TGTGCCAGCAGTTACAAGCCAGGGGGAGATACGCAGTATTTT. Its protein product is CASSYKPGGDTQYF.

The chain is built from TRBV28 and TRBJ2-1, with D uncertain. CDR3 length: 13 residues. The germline gives CDR1 MDHEN, CDR2 SYDVKM. With 5 bases removed from V and 4 bases from J, the gap between germline ends came to 9 bases. DNA for the CDR3: TGTGCCAGCAGTAAACACGGATACAATGAGCAGTTCTTC. Protein product: CASSKHGYNEQFF.

The chain joins TRBV4-3 to TRBJ2-5; D is unresolved. Germline loops: CDR1 LGHNA, CDR2 YSLEER. This CDR3 contains 14 residues. V shed 1 base and J shed 3 bases, with 9 bases lying between them. The CDR3 here is CASSQGTMEETQYF. The DNA of the CDR3 is TGCGCCAGCAGCCAAGGGACGATGGAAGAGACCCAGTACTTC.

V gene TRBV7-2 combines with J gene TRBJ1-2; possible D gene TRBD1, 5 bases. Germline V lookup: CDR1 SGHTA, CDR2 FQGNSA. CDR3 length: 14 amino acids. Trimming stripped 4 bases from V and 0 bases from J, with 9 bases between. CDR3 sequence reads: CASSWPGANYGYTF. As DNA, the CDR3 is TGTGCCAGCAGCTGGCCGGGGGCTAACTATGGCTACACCTTC.

The V call is TRBV7-2, the J call TRBJ2-1; 7 bases line up with TRBD1. The V and J ends lost 2 bases and 3 bases, in that order; junction bases with no gene match: 4. CDR3 length: 15 amino acids. Looked up from germline, CDR1 is SGHTA and CDR2 is FQGNSA. CDR3 residues: CASSLQQGFYNEQFF. CDR3 DNA: TGTGCCAGCAGCTTACAACAGGGGTTCTACAATGAGCAGTTCTTC.

The J gene is TRBJ2-5, the V gene TRBV19; D possibly corresponds to TRBD1 (6 bases). This CDR3 region has 14 residues. The germline V gene encodes CDR1 LNHDA and CDR2 SQIVND (reference sequence). With 5 bases removed from V and 5 bases from J, the gap between germline ends came to 15 bases. The CDR3 protein is CASSQGTSYETQYF. The CDR3 nucleotides read TGTGCCAGTAGTCAGGGGACGTCCTATGAGACCCAGTACTTC.

V usage is TRBV7-9 and J usage is TRBJ1-5, with a tentative D call TRBD1 (5 bases). Between the trimmed V and J ends, which lost 4 bases and 7 bases, there was a span of 8 bases. CDR3 size: 12 residues. Germline lookup yields CDR1 SEHNR and CDR2 FQNEAQ (reference sequence). The CDR3 region is CASSSGTQPQHF. The CDR3 bases are TGTGCCAGCAGCTCGGGGACCCAGCCCCAGCATTTT.

J is TRBJ2-7 and V is TRBV9; the match to TRBD2 covers 11 bases. This CDR3 has 16 amino acids. Germline V CDR1 and CDR2: SGDLS, YYNGEE. Unmatched junction bases numbered 7, after V lost 3 bases and J lost 2 bases. CDR3 DNA sequence: TGTGCCAGCAGCGAGACCGGGACTAGCGGAACCTACGAGCAGTACTTC. It encodes CASSETGTSGTYEQYF.

This chain links TRBV6-5 with TRBJ2-3; D not certain. The CDR3 is made up of 13 amino acids. Germline CDR1 reads MNHEY; CDR2 reads SVGAGI. Trimming removed 6 bases from V and 6 bases from J, with 13 bases in between. The CDR3 coding sequence is TGTGCCAGCAGACCCTATAACAGCGATACGCAGTATTTT. As protein: CASRPYNSDTQYF.

This chain links TRBV5-1 with TRBJ2-4; weak D call: TRBD2 (5 bases). V lost 0 bases and J 3 bases, leaving 19 bases between the germline ends. CDR1 and CDR2 from the germline V gene are SGHRS and YFSETQ. The CDR3 sequence is 18 residues long. CDR3 nucleotide sequence: TGCGCCAGCAGCTTGGTTGCGCCCCAGCCCGAGGGCAAAAACATTCAGTACTTC. Amino acid sequence: CASSLVAPQPEGKNIQYF.

The rearrangement uses TRBV2 and TRBJ1-5; TRBD1 matches at 7 bases. Unmatched junction bases numbered 6, after V lost 6 bases and J lost 4 bases. The CDR3 is 14 residues long. Germline CDR1 SNHLY, CDR2 FYNNEI. CDR3 in DNA: TGTGCCAGCAGACGACAGGGAAGGAATCAGCCCCAGCATTTT. Translation: CASRRQGRNQPQHF.

The rearrangement joins TRBV10-3 to TRBJ2-5; TRBD2 aligns across 10 bases. In germline, CDR1 is ENHRY, CDR2 SYGVKD. The CDR3 loop spans 14 amino acids. V shed 10 bases, J shed 2 bases, and the junction held 7 bases outside the gene matches. CDR3 protein: CATSGTSAQETQYF. CDR3 coding DNA: TGTGCCACGTCCGGGACTAGCGCGCAAGAGACCCAGTACTTC.

The V and J genes are TRBV5-1 and TRBJ1-4; no clear D gene. Germline assignment: CDR1 SGHRS and CDR2 YFSETQ. CDR3 length equals 18 residues. Between the trimmed V and J ends, which lost 0 bases and 4 bases, there was a span of 19 bases. CDR3 in DNA: TGCGCCAGCAGCTTGGTTGCCGTATCATGGGGTCTTAATGAAAAACTGTTTTTT. This codes for CASSLVAVSWGLNEKLFF.

The chain links TRBV5-1 to TRBJ1-4; D may be TRBD1 (6 bases). The CDR3 runs to 16 residues. The germline V and J ends were trimmed by 4 bases and 6 bases, with 19 bases remaining between them. Germline CDR1 and CDR2: SGHRS and YFSETQ. CDR3 loop: CASSPGDGTQYEKLFF. The CDR3 bases are TGCGCCAGCAGCCCGGGGGACGGGACACAGTATGAAAAACTGTTTTTT. Full variable domain (missing parts from reference TRBV5-1 and TRBJ1-4): KAGVTQTPRYLIKTRGQQVTLSCSPISGHRSVSWYQQTPGQGLQFLFEYFSETQRNKGNFPGRFSGRQFSNSRSEMNVSTLELGDSALYLCASSPGDGTQYEKLFFGSGTQLSVL.

The CDR3: CASSFVVSASGANVLTF. CDR3 in DNA: TGTGCCAGCAGCTTCGTAGTCAGCGCCTCTGGGGCCAACGTCCTGACTTTC. This rearrangement joins TRBV7-8 to TRBJ2-6; D unresolved. Germline assignment: CDR1 SGHVS and CDR2 FQNEAQ. The CDR3 totals 17 residues. Between the trimmed V and J ends, which lost 3 bases and 0 bases, there was a span of 12 bases. Full variable domain (remainder filled in from reference TRBV7-8 and TRBJ2-6): GAGVSQSPRYKVAKRGQDVALRCDPISGHVSLFWYQQALGQGPEFLTYFQNEAQLDKSGLPSDRFFAERPEGSVSTLKIQRTQQEDSAVYLCASSFVVSASGANVLTFGAGSRLTVL.

The chain couples TRBV18 to TRBJ1-1; D remains unclear. This CDR3 is 15 amino acids long. Trimming removed 4 bases at V and 1 base at J, with 13 bases between. Germline-derived CDR1 and CDR2 are KGHSH and LQKENI. The CDR3 DNA reads as TGTGCCAGCTCACTTGCCACGCGAGGGAACACTGAAGCTTTCTTT. Its translation is CASSLATRGNTEAFF.

This clone has only one observation. The chain is built from TRBV5-1 and TRBJ2-7; 7 bases match TRBD1. This CDR3 is 16 amino acids long. Germline V lookup: CDR1 SGHRS, CDR2 YFSETQ. V was clipped by 3 bases and J by 5 bases; unmatched bases: 14. The CDR3 is CASSYSGTDISNEQYF. The CDR3 DNA is TGCGCCAGCAGCTACTCCGGGACAGATATATCCAACGAGCAGTACTTC.

Remarks on this clone: One junction end disagrees with the germline gene, perhaps due to a read error. This chain joins TRBV7-9 and TRBJ2-1, with TRBD2 matching 11 bases. Germline CDR1 is SEHNR and CDR2 is FQNEAQ (reference sequence). This CDR3 is 18 amino acids long. The CDR3, as DNA: TGTGCCAGCAGCTTAGGGCGTAGCGGGAGGGGCGCTTTCAATGGGCAGTTCTTC. It is translated as CASSLGRSGRGAFNGQFF.

The genes are TRBV4-1 and TRBJ1-1; 8 bases agree with TRBD1. Germline values: CDR1 MGHRA, CDR2 YSYEKL. V lost 2 bases to trimming and J lost 5 bases; unmatched junction nucleotides: 4. This CDR3 is built from 14 residues. CDR3 nucleotides: TGCGCCAGCAGCCAACAACAGGGGGAGACTGAAGCTTTCTTT. Protein product: CASSQQQGETEAFF.

CDR3 in amino acids: CSVDLGRGSYEQYF. DNA of the CDR3: TGCAGCGTTGATCTGGGACGGGGCTCCTACGAGCAGTACTTC. The chain uses TRBV29-1 and TRBJ2-7; D assignment may be TRBD1 or TRBD2 (5 bases each). Germline CDR1 is SQVTM and CDR2 is ANQGSEA. V shed 3 bases and J shed 0 bases, with 12 bases lying between them. The CDR3 totals 14 residues.

This rearrangement joins TRBV7-9 to TRBJ2-5; D might be TRBD2 (6 bases). The DNA matches TRBJ2-7 better at its end, which makes the J call doubtful. The CDR3 has 15 amino acids. Per germline, CDR1 SEHNR and CDR2 FQNEAQ (reference sequence). CDR3 nucleotide sequence: TGTGCCAGCAGCTTAGGCGGGGCTAGCGACTACGAGCAGTACTTC. Protein product: CASSLGGASDYEQYF.